The next 2 T cell receptor beta chains were all read from a single sample in a study of T cells in women clearing cervical HPV infection. Assay: immunoSEQ multiplex PCR; the TCRdb copy retains only in-frame clones and omits some. The repertoire table contains 45,000 to 50,000 clones. The specimen was blood buffy coat. These receptors were taken from a woman between 18 and 70 years old with a cervical HPV16 infection that either progressed to CIN3+ or cleared (not recorded which).

To note about this clone: The DNA ends 3 residues before the CDR3 does, and the rest of the CDR3 is filled in from the germline J gene. J is TRBJ2-7 and V is TRBV19, with TRBD2 matching over 8 bases. The CDR3 spans 16 residues. Per the germline V gene, CDR1 is LNHDA and CDR2 is SQIVND (reference sequence). The J segment lost 3 bases and the V segment lost 4 bases, leaving 11 bases of the junction unmatched. The CDR3 is CASSNALAGRVYEQYF. The DNA read from the CDR3 is TGTGCCAGTAGTAATGCCTTAGCGGGGCGGGTCTACGAG.

A remark on this clone: The read ends 3 residues before the CDR3 terminus; that terminus is restored from the germline J gene. V usage is TRBV19 and J usage is TRBJ1-2; possible D gene TRBD1, 6 bases. Germline V gene data show CDR1 as LNHDA and CDR2 as SQIVND (reference sequence). The CDR3 runs to 14 residues. The CDR3 region is CASSLAGGYNDYTF. CDR3 DNA (partial): TGTGCCAGCAGTCTAGCGGGGGGCTACAATGAC.